One and the same sample provided the 21 T cell receptor beta chains below, sequenced in a study of post-analysis software for immune sequencing data. Study results and caveats: The five TRBV segments detected at higher frequency in patients than in controls included TRBV5-6, TRBV5-1 and TRBV20-1.

These TCRs' antigens remain unknown. Every TCR beta cDNA library bore unique molecular identifiers. TCRdb analysed the PCR reads with MiXCR anew, one entry per CDR3 protein. In the table there are fewer than 850,000 distinct CDR3 sequences, just under 30% of which are singletons. Sequencing was done on a sample of blood. The receptor set was obtained from a girl under 18 with multiple sclerosis.

A word on this clonotype: Relative to the germline gene, one junction end is altered; a read error may explain this. CDR3: CAGSVWGYGQPQHF. The CDR3 DNA follows: TGCGCCGGCAGTGTTTGGGGGTATGGGCAGCCCCAGCATTTT. The rearrangement links TRBV10-2 to TRBJ1-5; D perhaps matches TRBD1 (5 bases). Germline CDR1 and CDR2: WSHSY and SAAADI. This CDR3 has 14 residues.

This sequence joins TRBV20-1 and TRBJ1-2; tentatively, D is TRBD1 (6 bases). Trimming stripped 5 bases from V and 0 bases from J, with 22 bases between. Germline V gene lookup returns CDR1 DFQATT and CDR2 SNEGSKA (reference sequence). The CDR3 totals 17 residues. CDR3 nucleotide sequence: TGCAGTGCTTCCAAGGATACAGGGCCGAAAGCTAACTATGGCTACACCTTC. It yields the protein CSASKDTGPKANYGYTF.

This clonotype was detected only once. The chain uses TRBV12-3 or TRBV12-4 and TRBJ1-2, with TRBD1 matching 8 bases. This CDR3 region has 14 residues. V trimming: 5 bases; J trimming: 6 bases; junction bases outside the gene matches: 8. The CDR3 sequence: CASSPRRQGNGYTF. DNA for the CDR3: TGTGCCAGCAGTCCTCGAAGACAGGGGAATGGCTACACCTTC.

A remark on this clonotype: A much larger clonotype is one base distant, so this may be a read error. The V gene is TRBV12-3 or TRBV12-4, the J gene TRBJ2-7; a possible D gene is TRBD1 (5 bases). TRBJ2-5 explains the end of the DNA better; the J call may be wrong. The CDR3 consists of 13 residues. CDR3 sequence (DNA): TGTGCCAACAGTTTAGGACAAAAAGAGACCCAGTACTTC. The encoded protein is CANSLGQKETQYF.

The rearrangement uses TRBV12-3 or TRBV12-4 and TRBJ2-5; 7 nucleotides line up with TRBD2. The length of the CDR3 is 16 residues. With 3 bases clipped from V and 5 bases from J, the junction kept 12 bases outside the gene matches. The CDR3 bases are TGTGCCAGCAGTTTGACCGACGGGGGGAAGGGGGAGACCCAGTACTTC. It is translated as CASSLTDGGKGETQYF.

This clonotype was seen only a few times. V usage is TRBV5-6 and J usage is TRBJ2-5; 9 bases fit TRBD1. The CDR3 is 14 residues long. J was trimmed by 4 bases and V by 3 bases; bases with no gene match: 4. Germline CDR1 and CDR2: SGHDT and YYEEEE. The CDR3 DNA follows: TGTGCCAGCAGCTGGGGACAGGGAGGAGAGACCCAGTACTTC. This gives the protein CASSWGQGGETQYF.

In the case of this clonotype: The junction departs from the called germline gene at one end, perhaps through a read error. V is TRBV7-2 and J is TRBJ2-3; 10 positions match TRBD2. CDR1 SGHTA and CDR2 FQGNSA come from the germline V gene. The CDR3 has 18 residues. CDR3: CARSLLLVSGRASDTQYF. CDR3 DNA: TGTGCCCGCAGCTTACTTTTAGTCAGCGGGAGGGCCTCAGATACGCAGTATTTT.

Points on this clonotype: Being one base from a much bigger clone, this may be a read error. The rearrangement links TRBV7-2 to TRBJ1-2; the D gene is possibly TRBD1 (5 bases). V was shortened by 5 bases and J by 8 bases, with 21 bases between the two germline ends. The germline V gene has CDR1 SGHTA and CDR2 FQGNSA. The CDR3 has 15 residues. CDR3 residues: CASSARGIRYSGYTF. For the CDR3, the DNA is TGTGCCAGCAGCGCGAGGGGTATCCGTTACTCCGGCTACACCTTC.

There are a few counts of this clonotype. V usage is TRBV20-1 and J usage is TRBJ1-2; 8 bases agree with TRBD1. The CDR3 totals 13 residues. The ends lost 8 bases at V and 5 bases at J; junction bases unmatched: 10. Germline CDR1 is DFQATT and CDR2 is SNEGSKA (reference sequence). The CDR3 sequence: CSRNQGASYGYTF. The DNA for the CDR3 is TGCAGTCGCAACCAGGGGGCATCTTATGGCTACACCTTC.

The V call is TRBV7-2, the J call TRBJ1-2, with 7 bases aligning to TRBD1. The trim removed 2 bases at V and 1 base at J, leaving 4 bases unmatched. Germline V gives CDR1 SGHTA, CDR2 FQGNSA. CDR3 length: 15 amino acids. The CDR3 protein is CASSLWGQSNYGYTF. CDR3 DNA: TGTGCCAGCAGCTTATGGGGACAGAGTAACTATGGCTACACCTTC.

This chain joins TRBV5-4 and TRBJ2-7, with TRBD2 matching 8 bases. V lost 3 bases to trimming and J lost 7 bases; unmatched junction nucleotides: 12. The CDR3 is 15 residues long. CDR1 and CDR2 from the germline V gene are SGHNT and YYREEE (reference sequence). The DNA of the CDR3 is TGTGCCAGCAGCTCCCTGGCGGGAGGAGGGGATGAGCAGTACTTC. Amino acids: CASSSLAGGGDEQYF.

This clonotype appeared a few times. The rearrangement joins TRBV12-3 or TRBV12-4 to TRBJ2-5; 9 nucleotides align to TRBD2. The CDR3 totals 14 residues. With 3 bases clipped from V and 4 bases from J, the junction kept 3 bases outside the gene matches. The DNA of the CDR3 is TGTGCCAGCAGTTTGAGGCGGGAGGGAGAGACCCAGTACTTC. This encodes CASSLRREGETQYF.

This chain uses TRBV6-5 with TRBJ2-2, with 8 bases lining up with TRBD1. CDR3 length: 15 residues. V gave up 6 bases and J gave up 4 bases; unmatched junction bases: 7. Germline V CDR1 and CDR2: MNHEY, SVGAGI. CDR3 sequence: CASRETGVFTGELFF. In nucleotides, the CDR3 is TGTGCCAGCAGAGAGACAGGGGTTTTCACCGGGGAGCTGTTTTTT.

Concerning this clonotype itself: A read error may account for a junction end that differs from germline. This chain links TRBV6-4 with TRBJ2-5; 10 bases match TRBD2. CDR3 length: 15 residues. The germline gives CDR1 MRHNA, CDR2 SNTAGT. CDR3 region: CASSDSAGGQESQYF. DNA for the CDR3: TGTGCCAGCAGTGACTCAGCGGGAGGGCAAGAGTCCCAGTACTTC.

This clonotype has just a few counts. The chain links TRBV9 to TRBJ1-2; TRBD1 agrees at 7 bases. The germline gives CDR1 SGDLS, CDR2 YYNGEE. V gave up 4 bases and J gave up 4 bases; unmatched junction bases: 13. The CDR3 totals 16 residues. CDR3 sequence reads: CASSPSTGVIGYGYTF. In nucleotides, the CDR3 is TGTGCCAGCAGCCCCTCCACAGGGGTTATAGGCTATGGCTACACCTTC.

This clonotype was seen only a few times. This rearrangement joins TRBV7-9 to TRBJ2-4; D assignment may be TRBD1 or TRBD2 (5 bases each). Between the trimmed V and J ends, which lost 5 bases and 13 bases, there was a span of 18 bases. This CDR3 is built from 13 residues. In germline, CDR1 is SEHNR, CDR2 FQNEAQ (reference sequence). Here the CDR3 DNA reads TGTGCCAGCAGCGGCGAGACAGCAAGGGAGCAGTACTTC. Residues: CASSGETAREQYF.

A word on this clonotype: One end of the junction is discordant with germline, which a read error may explain. The V and J genes are TRBV5-1 and TRBJ2-7; D unresolved. From germline, CDR1 is SGHRS and CDR2 YFSETQ. There are 14 residues in the CDR3. The CDR3 DNA is TGCGCCAGCAACTTGGGTGACGGCTCCTACGAGCAGTACTTC. This translates into CASNLGDGSYEQYF.

The rearrangement joins TRBV15 to TRBJ2-7; TRBD2 agrees at 7 bases. This CDR3 is 14 amino acids long. Germline V CDR1 and CDR2: LNHNV, YYDKDF (reference sequence). Trimming removed 3 bases from V and 1 base from J; junction bases left unmatched: 3. The CDR3 sequence is CATSRSSGSYEQYF. The CDR3 DNA is TGTGCCACCAGCAGGTCTAGCGGATCCTACGAGCAGTACTTC. Combining the CDR3 with reference TRBV15 and TRBJ2-7 gives the whole variable domain DAMVIQNPRYQVTQFGKPVTLSCSQTLNHNVMYWYQQKSSQAPKLLFHYYDKDFNNEADTPDNFQSRRPNTSFCFLDIRSPGLGDTAMYLCATSRSSGSYEQYFGPGTRLTVT.

This chain joins TRBV20-1 and TRBJ1-5; possible D gene TRBD1, 5 bases. There are 15 residues in the CDR3. CDR1 and CDR2 from the germline V gene are DFQATT and SNEGSKA (reference sequence). Trimming left V 3 bases short and J 0 bases short, with 12 bases between. The CDR3 DNA reads as TGCAGTGCTAGCTTCGGGACGGTTAGCAATCAGCCCCAGCATTTT. It translates to CSASFGTVSNQPQHF.

This chain connects TRBV11-2 to TRBJ2-7; tentatively, D is TRBD2 (6 bases). The CDR3 is 18 residues long. The germline CDR1 and CDR2 sequences are SGHAT and FQNNGV. Trimming pared 1 base from V and 9 bases from J, leaving 28 bases between. The CDR3 DNA reads as TGTGCCAGCAGCTTAGTAGCGGTAAGGAGCGGCAGCCCCTCAGGGCAGTACTTC. Translating gives CASSLVAVRSGSPSGQYF.

V usage is TRBV29-1 and J usage is TRBJ1-2; D not resolved. The CDR3 contains 12 residues. Germline assignment: CDR1 SQVTM and CDR2 ANQGSEA. Trimming pared 7 bases from V and 0 bases from J, leaving 9 bases between. This CDR3 reads CSAGRANYGYTF. CDR3 sequence (DNA): TGCAGCGCCGGAAGAGCTAACTATGGCTACACCTTC.